This T cell receptor beta chain was captured by sequencing in a study of T cells in tuberculosis. The study, taken as a whole, reports: Classification accuracy was 87% (AUROC over 0.85) with the GMM-specific repertoire. Smaller alpha distances in active tuberculosis partly reflected shorter CDR3-alpha lengths. Cases with active tuberculosis were adults, while controls were adolescents.

A note on this clone: Its cognate antigen is unknown.

On average about 100,000 T cells per donor were immunosequenced. CDR1 is MNHEY, CDR2 SVGAGI, per germline. V trimming: 4 bases; J trimming: 0 bases; junction bases outside the gene matches: 8. The CDR3 runs 16 residues. Sequencing was performed with immunoSEQ multiplex PCR; in TCRdb, only in-frame clones are kept and a portion is missing. The table lists 20,000 to 25,000 clones, 90% to 95% of them singletons. Source material: PBMCs. This chain uses TRBV6-5 with TRBJ1-1; 7 bases fit TRBD1. The clonotype originates from a donor between 10 and 35 years old with latent tuberculosis or without tuberculosis infection. Some clones in this sample may be carry-over from other donors' samples. CDR3 residues: CASSSGTESLNTEAFF. The CDR3 nucleotides read TGTGCCAGCAGTTCCGGGACAGAGAGTCTGAACACTGAAGCTTTCTTT.